This T cell receptor beta chain was captured in a study of regulatory T cells in long-lasting Graves disease. Study results and limitations: Persistent cases favored TRBV28, TRBJ1-2 and TRBJ2-5.

The V gene's germline CDR1 is SGHNT and CDR2 YENEEA. The CDR3 length is 15 residues. V was trimmed by 4 bases and J by 0 bases, leaving 11 bases between them. This clonotype was detected many times. Antigen unknown. Specified time point: newly diagnosed GD, antithyroid drugs for less than 3 months. RNA from PBMCs was the source of the TCR library. Patients met American Thyroid Association criteria for Graves' disease. Sequencing libraries for TCR beta were prepared with iRepertoire HTBI primers and Arm-PCR of CDR3 regions. TCRdb reprocessed the multiplex PCR reads via MiXCR and lists one record per CDR3 protein. The sample records 550,000 to 600,000 distinct CDR3 sequences, 15% to 20% being singletons. These data are also associated with another study on T cells in Graves' hyperthyroidism and ophthalmopathy.

Material: peripheral blood mononuclear cells (PBMCs), obtained at new diagnosis, from a patient treated with antithyroid drugs. This clonotype was sampled from a man between 18 and 35 years old with Graves disease. The V gene is TRBV11-3, the J gene TRBJ2-3, with a tentative D call TRBD2 (5 bases). The CDR3 here is CASSSAGISTDTQYF. The CDR3, as DNA: TGTGCCAGCAGCTCGGCGGGCATAAGCACAGATACGCAGTATTTT.